This TCR beta chain was identified in a study of T cell responses to AZD1222 COVID-19 vaccine. The CDR3 contains 13 residues. Between the trimmed V and J ends, which lost 2 bases and 5 bases, there was a span of 9 bases. The germline V gene has CDR1 SGHTA and CDR2 FQGNSA. Findings and limits, study-wide: Clonal diversity was possibly underestimated, and the donors were mostly white British, with more females.

Clones were read by immunoSEQ multiplex PCR, and TCRdb kept only the in-frame ones, dropping some. The profile shows some 85,000 clones, roughly nine tenths of them singletons. For this clone: Antigen: not known.

The receptor was isolated from an adult in good health. J is TRBJ2-5 and V is TRBV7-2; D ambiguous. The sequenced sample was peripheral blood, obtained on day 0 of AZD1222 vaccination. For the CDR3, the DNA is TGTGCCAGCAGCTTATTTGGGGTGGAGACCCAGTACTTC. This translates into CASSLFGVETQYF.